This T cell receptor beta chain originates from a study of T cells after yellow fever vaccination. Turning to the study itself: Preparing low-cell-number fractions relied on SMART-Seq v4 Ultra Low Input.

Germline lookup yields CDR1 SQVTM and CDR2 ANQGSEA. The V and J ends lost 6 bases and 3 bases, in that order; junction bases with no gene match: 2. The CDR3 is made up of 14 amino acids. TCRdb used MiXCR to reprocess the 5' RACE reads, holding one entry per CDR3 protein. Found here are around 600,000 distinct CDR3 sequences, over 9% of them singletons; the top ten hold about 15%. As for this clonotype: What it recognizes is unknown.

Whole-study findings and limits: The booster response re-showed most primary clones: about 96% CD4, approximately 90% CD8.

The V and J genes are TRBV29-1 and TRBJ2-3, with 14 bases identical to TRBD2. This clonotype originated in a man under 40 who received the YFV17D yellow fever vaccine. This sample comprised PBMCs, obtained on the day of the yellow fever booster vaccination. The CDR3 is CSVGLAGVTDTQYF. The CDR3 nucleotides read TGCAGCGTGGGACTAGCGGGAGTTACAGATACGCAGTATTTT.